This T cell receptor beta chain was identified in a study of lymphopenia after photon versus proton radiotherapy. Repertoires were generated with immunoSEQ multiplex PCR, while TCRdb's copy carries only in-frame clones and drops some. Altogether more than 20,000 clones are present, approximately 88% being singletons, with the ten largest covering roughly 24%. V lost 7 bases, J lost 1 base, and 8 bases stayed unmatched. CDR1 and CDR2 (germline): LNHDA, SQIVND (reference sequence). This CDR3 is 15 amino acids long. The source is a man between 35 and 55 years old with gastric cancer. This material consisted of peripheral blood, taken from a patient treated with photon-based radiotherapy. The chain uses TRBV19 and TRBJ1-1, with 8 positions matching TRBD1. This CDR3 reads CASNPTGVGNTEAFF. The CDR3 DNA reads as TGTGCCAGTAACCCGACAGGGGTTGGGAACACTGAAGCTTTCTTT.